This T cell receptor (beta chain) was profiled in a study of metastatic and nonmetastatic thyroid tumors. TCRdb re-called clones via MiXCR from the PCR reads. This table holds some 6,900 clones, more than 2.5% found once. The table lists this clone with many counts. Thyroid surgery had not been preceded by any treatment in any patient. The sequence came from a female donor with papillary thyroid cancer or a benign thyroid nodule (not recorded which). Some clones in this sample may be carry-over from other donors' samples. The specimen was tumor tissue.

The CDR3 region has the DNA TGCGCCAGCAGCCCGGGGCCAGGGAGCTATGAAAAACTGTTTTTT. It yields the protein CASSPGPGSYEKLFF. This chain joins TRBV5-1 and TRBJ1-4; tentative D call: TRBD1 (5 bases). The CDR3 spans 15 residues. The ends were cut back, 4 bases at V and 6 bases at J, with 16 bases in the middle. Looked up from germline, CDR1 is SGHRS and CDR2 is YFSETQ.